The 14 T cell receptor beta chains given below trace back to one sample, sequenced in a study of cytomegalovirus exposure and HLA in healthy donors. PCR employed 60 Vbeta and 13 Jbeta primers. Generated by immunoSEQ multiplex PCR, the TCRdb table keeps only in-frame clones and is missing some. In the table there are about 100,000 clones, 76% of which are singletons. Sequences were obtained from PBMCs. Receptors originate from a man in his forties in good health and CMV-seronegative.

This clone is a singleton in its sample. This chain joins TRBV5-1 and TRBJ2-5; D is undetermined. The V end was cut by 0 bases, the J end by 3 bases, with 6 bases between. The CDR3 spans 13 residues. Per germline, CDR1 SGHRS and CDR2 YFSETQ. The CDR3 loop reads CASSLAREETQYF. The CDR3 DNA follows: TGCGCCAGCAGCTTGGCACGGGAAGAGACCCAGTACTTC.

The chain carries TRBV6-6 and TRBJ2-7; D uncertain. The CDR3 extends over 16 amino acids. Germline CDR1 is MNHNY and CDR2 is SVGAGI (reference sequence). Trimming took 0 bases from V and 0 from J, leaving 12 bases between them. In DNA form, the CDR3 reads TGTGCCAGCAGTTACTCGAGACATCCCTCCTCCTACGAGCAGTACGTC. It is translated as CASSYSRHPSSYEQYV.

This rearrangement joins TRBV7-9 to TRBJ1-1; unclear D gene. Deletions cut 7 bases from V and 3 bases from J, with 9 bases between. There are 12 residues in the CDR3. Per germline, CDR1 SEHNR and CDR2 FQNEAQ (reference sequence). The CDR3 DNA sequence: TGTGCCAGCAACCGCCGGGACACTGAAGCTTTCTTT. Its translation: CASNRRDTEAFF.

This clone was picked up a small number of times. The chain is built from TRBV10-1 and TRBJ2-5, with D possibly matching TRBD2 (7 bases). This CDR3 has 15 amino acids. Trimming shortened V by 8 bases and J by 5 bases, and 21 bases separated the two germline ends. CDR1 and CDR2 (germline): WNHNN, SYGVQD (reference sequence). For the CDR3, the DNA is TGCGCCAGCCAAAATGAGGGGGACTACGGGGAGACCCAGTACTTC. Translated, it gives CASQNEGDYGETQYF.

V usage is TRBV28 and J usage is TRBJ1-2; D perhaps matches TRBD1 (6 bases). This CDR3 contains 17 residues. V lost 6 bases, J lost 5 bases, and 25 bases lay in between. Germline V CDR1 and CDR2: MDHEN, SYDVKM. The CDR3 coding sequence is TGTGCCAGCAGCTCCGCCATTGGGGGGGCGTATAGGTATGGCTACACCTTC. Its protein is CASSSAIGGAYRYGYTF.

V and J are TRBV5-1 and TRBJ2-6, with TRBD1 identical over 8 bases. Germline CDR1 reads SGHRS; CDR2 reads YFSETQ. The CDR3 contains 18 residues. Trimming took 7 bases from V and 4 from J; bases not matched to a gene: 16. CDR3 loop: CASGAAGGGDGGANVLTF. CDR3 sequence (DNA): TGCGCCAGCGGTGCGGCAGGGGGCGGGGATGGAGGGGCCAACGTCCTGACTTTC.

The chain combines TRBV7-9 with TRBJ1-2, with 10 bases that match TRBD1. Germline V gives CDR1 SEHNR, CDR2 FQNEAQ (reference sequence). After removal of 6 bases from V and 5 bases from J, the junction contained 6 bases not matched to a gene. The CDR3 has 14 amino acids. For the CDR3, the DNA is TGTGCCAGCAGATCGGACAGGGGGAGGTATGGCTACACCTTC. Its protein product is CASRSDRGRYGYTF.

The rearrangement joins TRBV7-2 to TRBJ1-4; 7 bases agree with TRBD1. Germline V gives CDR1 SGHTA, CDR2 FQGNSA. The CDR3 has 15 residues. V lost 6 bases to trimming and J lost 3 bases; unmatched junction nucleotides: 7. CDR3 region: CASSSRGAANEKLFF. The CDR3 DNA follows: TGTGCCAGCAGTTCCAGGGGGGCGGCTAATGAAAAACTGTTTTTT.

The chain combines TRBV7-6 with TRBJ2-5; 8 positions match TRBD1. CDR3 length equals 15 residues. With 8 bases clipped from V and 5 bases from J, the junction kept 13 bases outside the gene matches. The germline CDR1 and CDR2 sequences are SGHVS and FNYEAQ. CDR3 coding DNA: TGTGCCAGCGGTGACAGGGGCCCAAATAGGGAGACCCAGTACTTC. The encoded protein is CASGDRGPNRETQYF.

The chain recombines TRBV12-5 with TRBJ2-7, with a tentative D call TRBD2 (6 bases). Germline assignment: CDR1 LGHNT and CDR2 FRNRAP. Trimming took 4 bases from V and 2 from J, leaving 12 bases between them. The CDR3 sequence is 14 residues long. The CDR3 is CASGSARGTYEQYF. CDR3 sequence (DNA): TGTGCTAGTGGTTCCGCACGGGGGACCTACGAGCAGTACTTC.

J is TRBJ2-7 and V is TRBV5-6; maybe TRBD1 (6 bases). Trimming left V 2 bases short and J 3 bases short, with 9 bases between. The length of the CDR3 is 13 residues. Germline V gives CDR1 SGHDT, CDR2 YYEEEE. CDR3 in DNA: TGTGCCAGCAGCTTAGAACAGGGCTACGAGCAGTACGTC. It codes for CASSLEQGYEQYV.

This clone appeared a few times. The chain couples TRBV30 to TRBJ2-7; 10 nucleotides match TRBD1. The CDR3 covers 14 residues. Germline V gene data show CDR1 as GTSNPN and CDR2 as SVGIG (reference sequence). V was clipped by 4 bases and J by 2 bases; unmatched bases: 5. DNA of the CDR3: TGTGCCTGGACATCCGGGACAGGGGCCTACGAGCAGTACTTC. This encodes CAWTSGTGAYEQYF.

The CDR3 region has the DNA TGTGCCAGCAGCTTGGTCCTTAAGGGGGATGAAAAACTGTTTTTT. Protein product: CASSLVLKGDEKLFF. This chain uses TRBV5-5 with TRBJ1-4; a weak D match, TRBD1 (6 bases). This CDR3 contains 15 residues. The V gene lost 0 bases and the J gene lost 6 bases, with 12 bases spanning the gap. The germline V gene encodes CDR1 SGHKS and CDR2 YYEKEE (reference sequence).

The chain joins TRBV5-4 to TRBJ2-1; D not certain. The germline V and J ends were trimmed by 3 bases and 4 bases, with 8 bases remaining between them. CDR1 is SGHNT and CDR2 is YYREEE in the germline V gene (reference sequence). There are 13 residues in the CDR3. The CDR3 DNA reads TGTGCCAGCAGCTCACTGCCGTACAATGAGCAGTTCTTC. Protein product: CASSSLPYNEQFF.